Following are 21 T cell receptor beta chains from one sample sequenced in a study of vaccination effects on CD4 cells after COVID-19. Assay: immunoSEQ multiplex PCR; the TCRdb copy retains only in-frame clones and omits some. The table shows around 56,000 clones, with approximately 80% occurring only once. Their recognized antigens are unknown. Subsequent to a culture period of more than 9 days, CD4+ T cells were isolated. The material sequenced was CD4+ T cells from PBMCs cultured without peptide, taken before COVID-19 vaccination. The receptors were gathered from a human donor who received a COVID-19 vaccine.

This clone was counted a single time. This sequence joins TRBV7-2 and TRBJ2-5; D is possibly TRBD1 or TRBD2 (5 bases each). Deletions cut 3 bases from V and 1 base from J, with 12 bases between. CDR3 length: 15 residues. Germline assignment: CDR1 SGHTA and CDR2 FQGNSA. CDR3 nucleotides: TGTGCCAGCAGCTTGCAGTGGGGGACCCAAGAGACCCAGTACTTC. This gives the protein CASSLQWGTQETQYF.

The chain is built from TRBV21-1 and TRBJ2-1; the table's D call, TRBD2, has no DNA check behind it. TRBV21-1 is labeled a pseudogene. The CDR3 loop spans 19 amino acids. The CDR3 DNA follows: TGTGCCAGCAGCCTGGAGAGACCCTTTGGGGGGAGCTCCTACAATGAGCAGTTCTTC. The encoded protein is CASSLERPFGGSSYNEQFF.

V is TRBV5-1 and J is TRBJ2-3; 8 bases are a match to TRBD2. Germline V gene data show CDR1 as SGHRS and CDR2 as YFSETQ. V trimming: 0 bases; J trimming: 7 bases; junction bases outside the gene matches: 16. The CDR3 runs to 18 residues. The CDR3 nucleotides are TGCGCCAGCAGCTTGGCCGGGGGAGCGGGGGCCTCTCTACATACGCAGTATTTT. Amino acids: CASSLAGGAGASLHTQYF.

This chain links TRBV5-6 with TRBJ2-7, with 7 bases fitting TRBD2. Germline CDR1 is SGHDT and CDR2 is YYEEEE. V gave up 4 bases and J gave up 3 bases; unmatched junction bases: 13. The CDR3 spans 16 residues. The CDR3 here is CASSPFPLAEIYEQYV. The CDR3 nucleotides read TGTGCCAGCAGCCCCTTCCCCCTAGCGGAGATCTACGAGCAGTACGTC.

The chain employs TRBV11-3 and TRBJ1-1; D gene ambiguous. The CDR3 has 15 residues. Germline lookup yields CDR1 SGHNT and CDR2 YENEEA. V was clipped by 0 bases and J by 5 bases, with 13 bases between them. Here the CDR3 reads CASSLDGGIETEAFF. CDR3 nucleotides: TGTGCCAGCAGCTTAGACGGCGGGATCGAGACTGAAGCTTTCTTT.

The chain uses TRBV28 and TRBJ1-4, with D possibly matching TRBD1 (6 bases). The CDR3 extends over 15 amino acids. Trimming took 5 bases from V and 0 from J, leaving 10 bases between them. The germline gives CDR1 MDHEN, CDR2 SYDVKM. Here the CDR3 reads CASSEQGATNEKLFF. The CDR3 DNA is TGTGCCAGCAGTGAACAGGGAGCAACTAATGAAAAACTGTTTTTT.

The V call is TRBV6-5, the J call TRBJ1-4, with D tentatively TRBD1 (5 bases). This CDR3 has 16 amino acids. Trimming cost V 2 bases and J 1 base, with 11 bases left between them. The germline V gene has CDR1 MNHEY and CDR2 SVGAGI. The CDR3, as DNA: TGTGCCAGCAGTTACCAATTTGACAGAACTAATGAAAAACTGTTTTTT. The encoded protein is CASSYQFDRTNEKLFF.

The chain uses TRBV11-2 and TRBJ2-2, with TRBD2 as a possible D gene (6 bases). Germline values: CDR1 SGHAT, CDR2 FQNNGV. The CDR3 is 16 residues long. V lost 1 base, J lost 4 bases, and 13 bases lay in between. The CDR3 is CASSLVFRAGTGELFF. The CDR3 DNA reads TGTGCCAGCAGCTTAGTTTTTAGAGCGGGCACCGGGGAGCTGTTTTTT.

This clone appeared once. This chain joins TRBV7-2 and TRBJ1-1; TRBD1 matches at 8 bases. The CDR3 covers 15 residues. The germline V gene encodes CDR1 SGHTA and CDR2 FQGNSA. Trimming removed 5 bases from V and 0 bases from J; junction bases left unmatched: 5. DNA of the CDR3: TGTGCCAGCAGCACCAGGGGGCCATTGAACACTGAAGCTTTCTTT. Amino acids: CASSTRGPLNTEAFF.

The chain has TRBV7-8 and TRBJ1-2; tentative D call: TRBD1 (5 bases). The germline V gene has CDR1 SGHVS and CDR2 FQNEAQ. Deletions cut 2 bases from V and 1 base from J, with 11 bases between. This CDR3 is built from 15 residues. The CDR3 reads CASSLRTDSNYGYTF. The CDR3 DNA follows: TGTGCCAGCAGCTTAAGGACCGACAGTAACTATGGCTACACCTTC.

This CDR3 reads CASSSTGGRETQYF. The CDR3 DNA reads TGCGCCAGCAGCTCGACAGGGGGTAGGGAGACCCAGTACTTC. The chain uses TRBV5-1 and TRBJ2-5; 9 bases match TRBD1. The germline gives CDR1 SGHRS, CDR2 YFSETQ. Trimming cost V 3 bases and J 5 bases; bases outside gene matches: 5. This CDR3 is 14 amino acids long.

V is TRBV6-5 and J is TRBJ1-3; D call uncertain. Germline V gene data show CDR1 as MNHEY and CDR2 as SVGAGI. The CDR3 has 14 residues. The ends were cut back, 8 bases at V and 0 bases at J, with 11 bases in the middle. CDR3 sequence: CASFLGRSGNTIYF. The CDR3 coding sequence is TGTGCCAGCTTCCTCGGTCGCTCTGGAAACACCATATATTTT.

The V gene is TRBV9, the J gene TRBJ2-3; TRBD2 agrees at 8 bases. After removal of 3 bases from V and 3 bases from J, the junction contained 9 bases not matched to a gene. The CDR3 is made up of 16 amino acids. Looked up from germline, CDR1 is SGDLS and CDR2 is YYNGEE. The CDR3: CASSAGGLGGTDTQYF. In DNA form, the CDR3 reads TGTGCCAGCAGCGCTGGGGGACTAGGAGGTACAGATACGCAGTATTTT.

The chain joins TRBV18 to TRBJ2-5, with 10 bases aligning to TRBD2. Germline values: CDR1 KGHSH, CDR2 LQKENI. This CDR3 is built from 15 residues. J lost 4 bases, V lost 1 base, and 3 bases had no gene match. This chain's CDR3 is CASSPQRGGLETQYF. DNA of the CDR3: TGTGCCAGCTCACCACAGCGGGGGGGTCTAGAGACCCAGTACTTC.

The V call is TRBV7-2, the J call TRBJ1-3; unclear D gene. CDR3 length: 15 residues. Germline V lookup: CDR1 SGHTA, CDR2 FQGNSA. V lost 0 bases and J 0 bases, leaving 6 bases between the germline ends. The CDR3: CASSLASYSGNTIYF. CDR3 nucleotides: TGTGCCAGCAGCTTAGCTAGTTACTCTGGAAACACCATATATTTT.

The rearrangement uses TRBV20-1 and TRBJ1-1, with unresolved D. Germline V gene data show CDR1 as DFQATT and CDR2 as SNEGSKA (reference sequence). This CDR3 has 13 residues. Between the trimmed V and J ends, which lost 3 bases and 2 bases, there was a span of 10 bases. As DNA, the CDR3 is TGCAGTGCTAGTGGGCAGGATAACACTGAAGCTTTCTTT. Protein sequence: CSASGQDNTEAFF.

This chain uses TRBV5-6 with TRBJ2-5; D gene ambiguous. V dropped 2 bases and J dropped 1 base, with 9 bases sitting between them. CDR1 is SGHDT and CDR2 is YYEEEE in the germline V gene. This CDR3 is built from 14 residues. The CDR3 DNA is TGTGCCAGCAGCTTAACAGCCGCCCAAGAGACCCAGTACTTC. Its protein is CASSLTAAQETQYF.

The chain has TRBV10-3 and TRBJ2-5, with 7 positions matching TRBD2. CDR3 length: 13 amino acids. Germline lookup yields CDR1 ENHRY and CDR2 SYGVKD. The trim removed 4 bases at V and 2 bases at J, leaving 1 base unmatched. The CDR3 region has the DNA TGTGCCATCAGTGGGGGGGGGCAAGAGACCCAGTACTTC. Protein: CAISGGGQETQYF.

This chain links TRBV6-2 or TRBV6-3 with TRBJ1-1; D not certain. The CDR3 is made up of 13 amino acids. Trimming took off 4 bases at V and 10 bases at J, with 16 bases between the two ends. In germline, CDR1 is MNHEY, CDR2 SVGEGT. The CDR3 DNA is TGTGCCAGCAGTTGGAGCTCCACCAGAGGAGCTTTCTTT. Encoded protein: CASSWSSTRGAFF.

This clone came up once. The rearrangement links TRBV2 to TRBJ1-2, with 8 bases fitting TRBD1. CDR1 is SNHLY and CDR2 is FYNNEI in the germline V gene. Trimming took 7 bases from V and 0 from J; bases not matched to a gene: 4. This CDR3 region has 14 residues. CDR3 sequence: CASNSQGANYGYTF. CDR3 nucleotide sequence: TGTGCCAGCAACTCACAGGGGGCTAACTATGGCTACACCTTC.

The chain carries TRBV5-1 and TRBJ2-2; weak D call: TRBD2 (5 bases). V lost 1 base to trimming and J lost 7 bases, with 11 bases between them. This CDR3 comprises 14 residues. Germline V gene lookup returns CDR1 SGHRS and CDR2 YFSETQ. CDR3 protein: CASSLKVSGGELFF. CDR3 nucleotides: TGCGCCAGCAGCTTGAAGGTCAGCGGCGGGGAGCTGTTTTTT.